One and the same sample provided the 28 T cell receptor beta chains below, sequenced in a study of vaccination effects on CD4 cells after COVID-19. These TCRs' antigens remain unknown. Sequencing in the ViraFEST assay came after antigen-specific CD4+ T cells had been expanded with viral peptide pools, which were used to stimulate PBMC. CD4+ T cells were isolated after around 10 days of culture. Among the vaccine recipients, none had a prior SARS-CoV-2 infection, and nucleocapsid antibodies were negative. Here immunoSEQ multiplex PCR was the method, and the copy in TCRdb shows in-frame clones only, minus some. The profile shows 70,000 to 75,000 clones, over 65% of them singletons. Material: CD4+ T cells from PBMCs cultured with HCoV-OC43 spike peptides, obtained before COVID-19 vaccination. Indicated subset: HCoV-OC43 spike overlapping peptide pool stimulation. The receptors stem from a human donor who received a COVID-19 vaccine.

This clone was counted a single time. The CDR3 sequence is CASILYGASPLHF. The CDR3 DNA is TGTGCCAGCATACTTTACGGGGCTTCACCCCTCCACTTT. J is TRBJ1-6 and V is TRBV6-6, with D perhaps TRBD1 (5 bases). This CDR3 is 13 amino acids long. Germline V gene lookup returns CDR1 MNHNY and CDR2 SVGAGI (reference sequence). V was clipped by 7 bases and J by 9 bases, with 13 bases between them.

The gene calls are TRBV18 and TRBJ2-7; the D is unclear. CDR1 and CDR2 from the germline V gene are KGHSH and LQKENI. V lost 1 base to trimming and J lost 4 bases, with 14 bases between them. The CDR3 is 15 amino acids. CDR3 sequence reads: CASSPRHHDPYEQYV. The DNA of the CDR3 is TGTGCCAGCTCACCACGGCATCATGACCCTTACGAGCAGTACGTC.

This clone was detected only a few times. This chain links TRBV11-2 with TRBJ2-2, with D perhaps being TRBD1 or TRBD2 (5 bases each). This CDR3 contains 15 residues. The V end lost 5 bases, the J end lost 4 bases, and 14 bases lay between the germline ends. Germline V lookup: CDR1 SGHAT, CDR2 FQNNGV. The CDR3, as DNA: TGTGCCAGCAGCCAGGAACCGGGGACCACCGGGGAGCTGTTTTTT. Protein sequence: CASSQEPGTTGELFF.

This clone was counted a few times. V gene TRBV4-3 combines with J gene TRBJ1-6; D perhaps matches TRBD1 (5 bases). There are 14 residues in the CDR3. Trimming removed 4 bases from V and 8 bases from J, with 12 bases in between. Germline-derived CDR1 and CDR2 are LGHNA and YSLEER. CDR3 loop: CASSLSRGDSPLHF. DNA for the CDR3: TGCGCCAGCAGCCTATCTCGGGGCGATTCACCCCTCCACTTT.

This clone has more than one count but fewer than ten. The chain recombines TRBV6-5 with TRBJ1-6; 7 positions agree with TRBD1. CDR1 and CDR2 from the germline V gene are MNHEY and SVGAGI. The V segment lost 9 bases and the J segment 7 bases; nucleotides outside the gene matches: 6. CDR3 length: 13 amino acids. The CDR3 DNA reads TGTGCCAGTCGACAGGGTGGGAATTCACCCCTCCACTTT. Translated: CASRQGGNSPLHF.

This clone came up a few times. V is TRBV5-1 and J is TRBJ2-3; maybe TRBD1 (5 bases). Trimming took 4 bases from V and 0 from J, leaving 15 bases between them. The CDR3 consists of 16 residues. Per the germline V gene, CDR1 is SGHRS and CDR2 is YFSETQ. The CDR3 DNA reads as TGCGCCAGCAGCAGAGTAGCAGGGTCTAGCACAGATACGCAGTATTTT. It codes for CASSRVAGSSTDTQYF.

The chain links TRBV14 to TRBJ2-1; no firm D call. Germline V gives CDR1 SGHDN, CDR2 FVKESK. The CDR3 sequence is 15 residues long. Trimming took 4 bases from V and 4 from J, leaving 14 bases between them. CDR3 residues: CASSRHSSFYNEQFF. CDR3 DNA: TGTGCCAGCAGCCGCCACTCCTCCTTTTACAATGAGCAGTTCTTC.

This sequence joins TRBV18 and TRBJ1-6; D gene ambiguous. Germline values: CDR1 KGHSH, CDR2 LQKENI. The CDR3 consists of 15 residues. V was cut by 3 bases and J by 9 bases, with 15 bases left in between. The CDR3 loop reads CASSPTPGDGSPLHF. CDR3 bases: TGTGCCAGCTCACCTACCCCCGGGGATGGTTCACCCCTCCACTTT.

The J gene is TRBJ2-2, the V gene TRBV6-5, with TRBD1 matching over 8 bases. V gave up 7 bases and J gave up 1 base; unmatched junction bases: 5. Per germline, CDR1 MNHEY and CDR2 SVGAGI. The length of the CDR3 is 15 residues. The CDR3 region has the DNA TGTGCCAGCATCCCCGGGACAGGGAACACCGGGGAGCTGTTTTTT. Its translation is CASIPGTGNTGELFF.

The V call is TRBV6-4, the J call TRBJ2-3, with D perhaps assigned TRBD1 or TRBD2 (6 bases each). The CDR3 is 15 amino acids. Germline V gives CDR1 MRHNA, CDR2 SNTAGT. Trimming pared 6 bases from V and 4 bases from J, leaving 17 bases between. The CDR3 protein is CASSPYGGGSDTQYF. Written as DNA, the CDR3 is TGTGCCAGCAGCCCCTACGGGGGCGGGTCAGATACGCAGTATTTT.

The sample holds one count of this clone. V gene TRBV7-8 combines with J gene TRBJ1-3; 7 bases fit TRBD1. V lost 5 bases, J lost 1 base, and 8 bases stayed unmatched. The CDR3 sequence is 16 residues long. The germline V gene encodes CDR1 SGHVS and CDR2 FQNEAQ. In DNA, the CDR3 is TGTGCCAGCAGCATTAACAGGGGCGGGTCTGGAAACACCATATATTTT. This encodes CASSINRGGSGNTIYF.

The CDR3 reads CASSKTGVSYNEQFF. The DNA for the CDR3 is TGTGCCAGCAGTAAAACAGGGGTTTCCTACAATGAGCAGTTCTTC. The V gene is TRBV6-5, the J gene TRBJ2-1, with 7 nucleotides matching TRBD1. The CDR3 consists of 15 residues. Germline CDR1 and CDR2: MNHEY and SVGAGI. V dropped 5 bases and J dropped 1; count of bases not matched to a gene: 5.

V and J are TRBV14 and TRBJ1-2, with D unclear. Trimming left V 0 bases short and J 0 bases short, with 11 bases between. Germline assignment: CDR1 SGHDN and CDR2 FVKESK. The CDR3 extends over 16 amino acids. This CDR3 is CASSQDTPLANYGYTF. The CDR3 DNA follows: TGTGCCAGCAGCCAAGATACGCCGTTAGCTAACTATGGCTACACCTTC. The variable domain in full, completed from reference TRBV14 and TRBJ1-2, reads EAGVTQFPSHSVIEKGQTVTLRCDPISGHDNLYWYRRVMGKEIKFLLHFVKESKQDESGMPNNRFLAERTGGTYSTLKVQPAELEDSGVYFCASSQDTPLANYGYTFGSGTRLTVV.

The rearrangement uses TRBV10-1 and TRBJ2-1; TRBD1 is a possible D gene (5 bases). Deletions cut 2 bases from V and 7 bases from J, with 15 bases between. The CDR3 runs to 15 residues. Germline V gene sequence: CDR1 WNHNN, CDR2 SYGVQD (reference sequence). The CDR3 loop is CASSETKAGHNEQFF. The DNA of the CDR3 is TGCGCCAGCAGTGAGACCAAGGCCGGACATAATGAGCAGTTCTTC.

This chain connects TRBV18 to TRBJ2-5; 9 bases agree with TRBD2. The CDR3 totals 14 residues. CDR1 is KGHSH, CDR2 LQKENI, per germline. With V trimmed by 4 bases and J by 3 bases, 3 bases remained unmatched. The CDR3 loop is CASSRGGAEETQYF. CDR3 in DNA: TGTGCCAGCTCACGCGGGGGGGCCGAAGAGACCCAGTACTTC. Full variable domain (outside the CDR3, taken from reference TRBV18 and TRBJ2-5): NAGVMQNPRHLVRRRGQEARLRCSPMKGHSHVYWYRQLPEEGLKFMVYLQKENIIDESGMPKERFSAEFPKEGPSILRIQQVVRGDSAAYFCASSRGGAEETQYFGPGTRLLVL.

CDR3: CASSNRGTSGNTIYF. DNA for the CDR3: TGTGCCAGCAGCAACAGGGGTACATCGGGAAACACCATATATTTT. This chain connects TRBV3-1 (or the pseudogene TRBV3-2) to TRBJ1-3; 7 bases are shared with TRBD1. V shed 5 bases and J 4 bases; nucleotides not matched to a gene: 8. In germline, CDR1 is LGHDT, CDR2 YNNKEL (reference sequence). The CDR3 extends over 15 amino acids.

This CDR3 reads CASSSPSGGGGTGELFF. For the CDR3, the DNA is TGTGCCAGCAGCTCTCCTAGCGGGGGGGGCGGCACCGGGGAGCTGTTTTTT. The chain recombines TRBV11-2 with TRBJ2-2; 12 nucleotides line up with TRBD2. This CDR3 is built from 17 residues. Looked up from germline, CDR1 is SGHAT and CDR2 is FQNNGV. The J segment lost 4 bases and the V segment lost 4 bases, leaving 7 bases of the junction unmatched.

This chain joins TRBV5-6 and TRBJ2-5; D is unresolved. Trimming removed 4 bases at V and 0 bases at J, with 13 bases between. In germline, CDR1 is SGHDT, CDR2 YYEEEE. The length of the CDR3 is 15 residues. CDR3 bases: TGTGCCAGCAGCCTTGATGGGCAGTACCAAGAGACCCAGTACTTC. The encoded protein is CASSLDGQYQETQYF.

The DNA for the CDR3 is TGCGCCAGCAGCTTGGAAGGGACGATCAACATTCAGTACTTC. Its protein product is CASSLEGTINIQYF. The rearrangement joins TRBV5-1 to TRBJ2-4, with D possibly being TRBD1 or TRBD2 (5 bases each). With 0 bases removed from V and 7 bases from J, the gap between germline ends came to 11 bases. Germline V lookup: CDR1 SGHRS, CDR2 YFSETQ. CDR3 length: 14 residues.

The rearrangement joins TRBV5-1 to TRBJ2-7, with TRBD2 as a possible D gene (6 bases). This CDR3 is built from 13 residues. The V end was cut by 9 bases, the J end by 6 bases, with 19 bases between. The germline V gene has CDR1 SGHRS and CDR2 YFSETQ. CDR3 region: CATERVLSLEQYV. In nucleotides, the CDR3 is TGCGCCACCGAGCGGGTGTTATCCCTCGAGCAGTACGTC.

The chain uses TRBV6-2 or TRBV6-3 and TRBJ2-7; 8 positions match TRBD1. V lost 6 bases, J lost 5 bases, and 9 bases stayed unmatched. The CDR3 runs to 14 residues. Germline V lookup: CDR1 MNHEY, CDR2 SVGEGT. DNA of the CDR3: TGTGCCAGCAGCCGGGGACAGGCCGGGGACGAGCAGTACGTC. Translating gives CASSRGQAGDEQYV.

This CDR3 reads CASKGGSGANVLTF. CDR3 nucleotides: TGTGCCAGCAAGGGTGGCTCTGGGGCCAACGTCCTGACTTTC. The J gene is TRBJ2-6, the V gene TRBV6-5, with no clear D. V was pared by 7 bases and J by 0 bases, with 7 bases between. Germline CDR1 and CDR2: MNHEY and SVGAGI. The CDR3 has 14 amino acids.

The chain employs TRBV13 and TRBJ2-2, with 12 bases fitting TRBD2. The germline V gene encodes CDR1 PRHDT and CDR2 FYEKMQ (reference sequence). V shed 2 bases, J shed 0 bases, and the junction held 4 bases outside the gene matches. The CDR3 covers 18 residues. CDR3 amino acids: CASSLRLAGASNTGELFF. The CDR3 bases are TGTGCCAGCAGCTTAAGACTAGCGGGGGCATCGAACACCGGGGAGCTGTTTTTT.

CDR3 sequence: CASSGDGKVSGYTF. The CDR3 DNA follows: TGTGCCAGCAGTGGGGACGGAAAGGTCTCTGGCTACACCTTC. The V call is TRBV6-6, the J call TRBJ1-2; maybe TRBD1 (5 bases). Germline assignment: CDR1 MNHNY and CDR2 SVGAGI (reference sequence). V gave up 5 bases and J gave up 7 bases, with 17 bases separating them. The length of the CDR3 is 14 residues.

The chain uses TRBV3-1 (or the pseudogene TRBV3-2) and TRBJ2-2; D remains unclear. Deletions cut 6 bases from V and 0 bases from J, with 17 bases between. Germline V gene lookup returns CDR1 LGHDT and CDR2 YNNKEL (reference sequence). The CDR3 is made up of 17 amino acids. The CDR3 region has the DNA TGTGCCAGCAGTCGTGGACGGCCGGGTGCGAACACCGGGGAGCTGTTTTTT. Translating gives CASSRGRPGANTGELFF.

This clone was observed a handful of times. This sequence joins TRBV5-1 and TRBJ2-1; 8 bases are shared with TRBD1. CDR3 length: 15 residues. Per germline, CDR1 SGHRS and CDR2 YFSETQ. The J segment lost 2 bases and the V segment lost 4 bases, leaving 5 bases of the junction unmatched. The CDR3 DNA reads TGCGCCAGCAGCCCTCGGACAGGGACCTACAATGAGCAGTTCTTC. Translating it yields CASSPRTGTYNEQFF.

This clone came up once. The chain uses TRBV18 and TRBJ1-1, with 9 bases that match TRBD1. The CDR3 consists of 14 residues. J gave up 1 base and V 4 bases, and 1 base lay outside the gene matches. CDR1 and CDR2 (germline): KGHSH, LQKENI. This chain's CDR3 is CASSLDRGNTEAFF. The CDR3 coding sequence is TGTGCCAGCTCACTGGACAGGGGGAACACTGAAGCTTTCTTT. The full variable domain, completed using reference TRBV18 and TRBJ1-1, is NAGVMQNPRHLVRRRGQEARLRCSPMKGHSHVYWYRQLPEEGLKFMVYLQKENIIDESGMPKERFSAEFPKEGPSILRIQQVVRGDSAAYFCASSLDRGNTEAFFGQGTRLTVV.

J is TRBJ2-7 and V is TRBV6-2 or TRBV6-3; D is undetermined. Germline CDR1 and CDR2: MNHEY and SVGEGT. There are 14 residues in the CDR3. V dropped 2 bases and J dropped 5 bases, with 13 bases sitting between them. The chain's CDR3 is CASSYGGDNHEQYV. Written as DNA, the CDR3 is TGTGCCAGCAGTTACGGTGGGGATAACCACGAGCAGTACGTC.